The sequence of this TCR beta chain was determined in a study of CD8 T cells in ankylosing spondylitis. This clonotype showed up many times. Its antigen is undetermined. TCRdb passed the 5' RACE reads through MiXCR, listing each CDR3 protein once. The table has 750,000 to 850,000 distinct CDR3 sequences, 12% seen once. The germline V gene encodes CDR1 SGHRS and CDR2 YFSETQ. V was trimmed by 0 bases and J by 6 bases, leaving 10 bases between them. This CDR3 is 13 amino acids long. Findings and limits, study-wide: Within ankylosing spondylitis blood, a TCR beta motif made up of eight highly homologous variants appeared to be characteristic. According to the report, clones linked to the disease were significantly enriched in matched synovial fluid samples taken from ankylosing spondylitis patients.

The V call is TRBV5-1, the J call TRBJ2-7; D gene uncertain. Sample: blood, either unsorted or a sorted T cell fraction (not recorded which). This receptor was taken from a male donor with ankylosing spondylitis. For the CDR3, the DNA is TGCGCCAGCAGCTTGGACAGAGAACTCGAGCAGTACTTC. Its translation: CASSLDRELEQYF.